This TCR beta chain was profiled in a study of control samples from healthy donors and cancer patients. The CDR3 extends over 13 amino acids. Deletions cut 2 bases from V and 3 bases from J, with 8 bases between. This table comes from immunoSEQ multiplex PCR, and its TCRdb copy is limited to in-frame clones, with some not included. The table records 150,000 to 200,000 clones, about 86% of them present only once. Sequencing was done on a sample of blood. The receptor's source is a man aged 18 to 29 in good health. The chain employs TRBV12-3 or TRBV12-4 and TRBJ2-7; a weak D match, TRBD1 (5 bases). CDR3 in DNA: TGTGCCAGCAGTTTATTCGACAGCTACGAGCAGTACTTC. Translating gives CASSLFDSYEQYF.